This T cell receptor beta chain was retrieved from a study of blood T cell repertoires in COVID-19. At the level of the study: Samples taken during acute and convalescent COVID-19 were collected in the United States, Italy and Spain. PBMCs, B-cell-depleted T cells, or T cells were the source of the cDNA or gDNA that made up the material.

Per the study methods: Reference gene primers were amplified, and this amplification served to estimate nucleated cell counts. The assay was immunoSEQ multiplex PCR, and TCRdb's table has in-frame clones only and misses some. That table supplies the V and J calls and clone size; D and trimming were determined from the DNA. The sample includes around 270,000 clones, approximately 80% of them seen just once. V was clipped by 5 bases and J by 7 bases, with 15 bases between them. Germline-derived CDR1 and CDR2 are SEHNR and FQNEAQ (reference sequence). This CDR3 region has 13 residues. This sequence originates from a man between 60 and 70 years old with acute or convalescent COVID-19. The gene calls are TRBV7-9 and TRBJ2-7; a possible D gene is TRBD2 (6 bases). The specimen sequenced was peripheral blood. DNA of the CDR3: TGTGCCAGCAGCCGCGCCGGGACTTGGGAGCAGTACTTC. Amino acids: CASSRAGTWEQYF.